This is a list of T cell receptor beta chains from one sample in a study of T cells in Graves' hyperthyroidism and ophthalmopathy. TCRdb fed the multiplex PCR reads into MiXCR, producing one record per CDR3 protein. This table holds more than 550,000 distinct CDR3 sequences, over 15% found once. Sequencing was done on a sample of blood. The receptors come from a woman aged 45-60 years with Graves' hyperthyroidism that later progressed to Graves' ophthalmopathy. Both conserved end residues are part of each CDR3. A D gene is named only where the DNA matches it firmly. Where a row states a size, it is once, few, many or the class of an expanded clone; other rows omit it.

j_call: TRBJ1-6; v_call: TRBV20-1; clone_size: .; d_call: .; cdr3_aa: CSAGAGNYSPLHF; cdr3_nt: TGCAGTGCCGGAGCAGGGAATTACTCACCCCTCCACTTT
j_call: TRBJ2-3; v_call: TRBV24-1; clone_size: few; d_call: .; cdr3_aa: CATSDFTGLTDTQYF; cdr3_nt: TGTGCCACCAGTGATTTTACGGGGCTCACAGATACGCAGTATTTT
j_call: TRBJ2-3; v_call: TRBV9; clone_size: .; d_call: .; cdr3_aa: CASSVRRGSTDTQYF; cdr3_nt: TGTGCCAGCAGCGTCCGAAGGGGGAGCACAGATACGCAGTATTTT
j_call: TRBJ1-1; v_call: TRBV6-6; clone_size: many; d_call: TRBD1; cdr3_aa: CASSYRPGTGNTEAFF; cdr3_nt: TGTGCCAGCAGTTACCGACCCGGGACAGGGAACACTGAAGCTTTCTTT
j_call: TRBJ1-1; v_call: TRBV11-2; clone_size: .; d_call: TRBD1; cdr3_aa: CASRWTGWIGNTEAFF; cdr3_nt: TGTGCCAGCAGGTGGACAGGGTGGATCGGGAACACTGAAGCTTTCTTT
j_call: TRBJ2-1; v_call: TRBV9; clone_size: .; d_call: .; cdr3_aa: CASSGGGISSYNEQFF; cdr3_nt: TGTGCCAGCAGCGGAGGGGGTATCAGCTCCTACAATGAGCAGTTCTTC
j_call: TRBJ1-1; v_call: TRBV2; clone_size: many; d_call: TRBD1; cdr3_aa: CASSSGTATPGVAFF; cdr3_nt: TGTGCCAGCAGTTCCGGGACAGCGACCCCAGGGGTGGCTTTCTTT
j_call: TRBJ1-1; v_call: TRBV20-1; clone_size: few; d_call: TRBD1; cdr3_aa: CSARDLGQGVLNTEAFF; cdr3_nt: TGCAGTGCTAGAGATCTGGGGCAGGGGGTTCTGAACACTGAAGCTTTCTTT
j_call: TRBJ2-3; v_call: TRBV5-1; clone_size: .; d_call: .; cdr3_aa: CASSSRTPPDTQYF; cdr3_nt: TGCGCCAGCAGCTCGCGGACGCCCCCAGATACGCAGTATTTT
j_call: TRBJ1-1; v_call: TRBV5-1; clone_size: once; d_call: TRBD1; cdr3_aa: CASSLTGGENTEAFF; cdr3_nt: TGCGCCAGCAGCCTCACAGGGGGCGAGAACACTGAAGCTTTCTTT
j_call: TRBJ1-2; v_call: TRBV29-1; clone_size: .; d_call: TRBD1; cdr3_aa: CSVETAGGTYGYTF; cdr3_nt: TGCAGCGTTGAGACCGCAGGGGGTACCTATGGCTACACCTTC
j_call: TRBJ1-4; v_call: TRBV5-1; clone_size: few; d_call: TRBD1; cdr3_aa: CASSLDRGYGEKLFF; cdr3_nt: TGCGCCAGCAGCTTGGACAGGGGTTATGGTGAAAAACTGTTTTTT
j_call: TRBJ1-3; v_call: TRBV12-3/TRBV12-4; clone_size: few; d_call: .; cdr3_aa: CASRDDKDLFNTIYF; cdr3_nt: TGTGCCAGCAGGGACGACAAGGACCTCTTTAACACCATATATTTT
j_call: TRBJ2-5; v_call: TRBV27; clone_size: few; d_call: TRBD1; cdr3_aa: CASRERTGGQGANPYQETQYF; cdr3_nt: TGTGCCAGCAGGGAGCGCACCGGGGGACAGGGGGCGAATCCGTACCAAGAGACCCAGTACTTC
j_call: TRBJ1-5; v_call: TRBV7-9; clone_size: many; d_call: .; cdr3_aa: CASSLAGRDQPQHF; cdr3_nt: TGTGCCAGCAGCTTAGCGGGGAGGGATCAGCCCCAGCATTTT
j_call: TRBJ2-2; v_call: TRBV6-1; clone_size: few; d_call: .; cdr3_aa: CASSERQSNTGELFF; cdr3_nt: TGTGCCAGCAGTGAAAGACAGTCCAACACCGGGGAGCTGTTTTTT
j_call: TRBJ1-2; v_call: TRBV29-1; clone_size: few; d_call: .; cdr3_aa: CSVGEGYTF; cdr3_nt: TGCAGCGTTGGTGAGGGCTACACCTTC
j_call: TRBJ1-2; v_call: TRBV5-5; clone_size: .; d_call: .; cdr3_aa: CASRSGGGVGYTF; cdr3_nt: TGTGCCAGCAGGTCCGGGGGGGGAGTAGGCTACACCTTC
j_call: TRBJ1-2; v_call: TRBV7-9; clone_size: many; d_call: .; cdr3_aa: CASSPGTSANYGYTF; cdr3_nt: TGTGCCAGCAGCCCTGGGACGTCGGCTAACTATGGCTACACCTTC
j_call: TRBJ2-6; v_call: TRBV27; clone_size: few; d_call: .; cdr3_aa: CASSSGFGANVLTF; cdr3_nt: TGTGCCAGCAGTTCTGGGTTTGGGGCCAACGTCCTGACTTTC
j_call: TRBJ1-6; v_call: TRBV30; clone_size: .; d_call: .; cdr3_aa: CAWVTDTNSPLHF; cdr3_nt: TGTGCCTGGGTAACGGATACTAATTCACCCCTCCACTTT
j_call: TRBJ2-2; v_call: TRBV9; clone_size: .; d_call: .; cdr3_aa: CASSVGSAAGELFF; cdr3_nt: TGTGCCAGCAGCGTAGGGTCAGCAGCCGGGGAGCTGTTTTTT
j_call: TRBJ2-5; v_call: TRBV27; clone_size: many; d_call: .; cdr3_aa: CASRQADYPPETQYF; cdr3_nt: TGTGCCAGCAGGCAAGCAGACTATCCCCCCGAGACCCAGTACTTC
j_call: TRBJ2-3; v_call: TRBV2; clone_size: .; d_call: .; cdr3_aa: CASSGLRGVADTQYF; cdr3_nt: TGTGCCAGCAGTGGCCTCCGTGGGGTTGCGGATACGCAGTATTTT
j_call: TRBJ2-2; v_call: TRBV11-3; clone_size: many; d_call: .; cdr3_aa: CASSLGLAGELFF; cdr3_nt: TGTGCCAGCAGCTTAGGTCTCGCAGGGGAGCTGTTTTTT
j_call: TRBJ1-5; v_call: TRBV11-2; clone_size: .; d_call: TRBD1; cdr3_aa: CASSPGTGIFQPQHF; cdr3_nt: TGTGCCAGCAGCCCCGGGACAGGGATTTTTCAGCCCCAGCATTTT
j_call: TRBJ2-3; v_call: TRBV5-1; clone_size: many; d_call: TRBD1; cdr3_aa: CASSTGQLTDTQYF; cdr3_nt: TGCGCCAGCAGCACGGGACAGTTAACAGATACGCAGTATTTT
j_call: TRBJ1-2; v_call: TRBV15; clone_size: many; d_call: TRBD1; cdr3_aa: CATSRDPTGASGYTF; cdr3_nt: TGTGCCACCAGCAGAGATCCCACAGGGGCAAGTGGCTACACCTTC